This T cell receptor (beta chain) was obtained from a study of patients and donors after allogeneic stem cell transplantation (dated by TCRdb to about 2020). As regards this clonotype: Which antigen it targets is not known. Base qualities were left out, and no much larger clone turns up one base away.

Libraries came from RT-PCR. Sequenced on a NextSeq 550. The public reads were run again by TCRdb, first through fastp at Q25 and then through MiXCR, and only productive beta chains were kept. Rows matching on CDR3 protein sequence are summarized as one entry with the most common DNA and genes. The sample table records 800,000 to 1,000,000 distinct CDR3 sequences; approximately 18% of these occur just once. The leading ten clones occupy around 6% of the sample. The germline V gene specifies ENHRY as CDR1 and SYGVKD as CDR2. Taken from cysteine to phenylalanine, the CDR3 has 15 residues. Of all the DNA, just the CDR3 is kept, 45 bases in frame from base 1. Trimming accounts for 6 bases at V and 9 bases at J, while the number of junction bases matched to no gene is 7.

Specimen: blood, either unsorted or a sorted T cell fraction (not recorded which). The sequence came from a human donor who was either an allogeneic HSCT recipient or a stem cell or donor lymphocyte infusion donor (not recorded which). It is not recorded whose cells these are; they may come from a transplant donor. The sequence is built from TRBV10-3 and TRBJ2-1, and 14 junctional nucleotides match TRBD2. The nucleotide sequence is given as TGTGCCATCAGCCGGACTAGCGGGAGGTTGGGTGAGCAGTTCTTC. The encoded protein is CAISRTSGRLGEQFF.